Here is one T cell receptor (beta chain) with its context. Its matching antigen is unknown. The record originates from a study of shared clonotypes between healthy human individuals. Each PCR replicate from the sorted subsets contained around 200 ng DNA, which is 30,000 or so T cell genomes. The protocol was immunoSEQ multiplex PCR, while the TCRdb copy is restricted to in-frame clones and leaves out a portion. The table records over a million clones, approximately 78% of them present only once. Study findings and constraints: It was the few donors that limited the genetic and exposure-history diversity represented.

Material for sequencing was memory CD4+ T cells from PBMCs. Sample subset: CD45RA-negative fraction. The sequence was collected from a young man in good health. Some clones in this sample may be carry-over from other donors' samples.

The CDR3 nucleotides are TGCGCCAGCAGCTTGGTCCAGGGAGGAGGAACCGGGGAGCTGTTTTTT. Translated, it gives CASSLVQGGGTGELFF. This chain links TRBV5-1 with TRBJ2-2, with D possibly TRBD2 on 6 matching bases. CDR1 and CDR2 (germline): SGHRS, YFSETQ. V dropped 0 bases and J dropped 5 bases, with 14 bases sitting between them. This CDR3 is built from 16 residues.